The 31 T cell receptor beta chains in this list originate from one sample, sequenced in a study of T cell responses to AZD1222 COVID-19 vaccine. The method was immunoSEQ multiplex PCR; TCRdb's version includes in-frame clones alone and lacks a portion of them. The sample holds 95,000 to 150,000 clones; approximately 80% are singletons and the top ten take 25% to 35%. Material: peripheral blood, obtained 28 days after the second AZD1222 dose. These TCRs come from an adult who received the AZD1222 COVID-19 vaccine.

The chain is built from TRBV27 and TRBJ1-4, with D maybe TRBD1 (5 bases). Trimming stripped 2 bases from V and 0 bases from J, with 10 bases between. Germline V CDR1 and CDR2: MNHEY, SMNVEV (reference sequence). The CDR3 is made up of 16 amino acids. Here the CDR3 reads CASSLSGGATNEKLFF. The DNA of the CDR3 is TGTGCCAGCAGTTTAAGCGGGGGTGCAACTAATGAAAAACTGTTTTTT.

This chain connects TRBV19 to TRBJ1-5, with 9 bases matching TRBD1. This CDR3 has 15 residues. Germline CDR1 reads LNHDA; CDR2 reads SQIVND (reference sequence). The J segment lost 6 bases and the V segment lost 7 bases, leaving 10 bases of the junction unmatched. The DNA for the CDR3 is TGTGCCAGTAAGAACATGGGACAGGGTGTTCAGCCCCAGCATTTT. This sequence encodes CASKNMGQGVQPQHF. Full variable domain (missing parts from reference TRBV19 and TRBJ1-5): DGGITQSPKYLFRKEGQNVTLSCEQNLNHDAMYWYRQDPGQGLRLIYYSQIVNDFQKGDIAEGYSVSREKKESFPLTVTSAQKNPTAFYLCASKNMGQGVQPQHFGDGTRLSIL.

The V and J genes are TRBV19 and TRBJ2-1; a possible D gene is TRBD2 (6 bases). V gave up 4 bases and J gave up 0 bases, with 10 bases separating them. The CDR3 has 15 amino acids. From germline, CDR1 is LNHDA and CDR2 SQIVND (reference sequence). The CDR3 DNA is TGTGCCAGTAGTACCGGGGGTAACTCCTACAATGAGCAGTTCTTC. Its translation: CASSTGGNSYNEQFF. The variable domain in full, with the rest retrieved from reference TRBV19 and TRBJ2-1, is DGGITQSPKYLFRKEGQNVTLSCEQNLNHDAMYWYRQDPGQGLRLIYYSQIVNDFQKGDIAEGYSVSREKKESFPLTVTSAQKNPTAFYLCASSTGGNSYNEQFFGPGTRLTVL.

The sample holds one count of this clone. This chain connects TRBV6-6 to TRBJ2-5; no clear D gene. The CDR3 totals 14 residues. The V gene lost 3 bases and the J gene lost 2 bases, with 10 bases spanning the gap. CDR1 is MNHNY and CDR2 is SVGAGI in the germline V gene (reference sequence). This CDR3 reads CASSYSSRQETQYF. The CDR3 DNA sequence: TGTGCCAGCAGTTATAGTTCCAGGCAAGAGACCCAGTACTTC.

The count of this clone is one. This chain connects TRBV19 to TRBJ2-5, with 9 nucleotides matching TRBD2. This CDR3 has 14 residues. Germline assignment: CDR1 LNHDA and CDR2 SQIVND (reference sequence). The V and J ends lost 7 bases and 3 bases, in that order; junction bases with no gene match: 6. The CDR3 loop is CASTQRGAKETQYF. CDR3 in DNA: TGTGCCAGTACCCAGCGGGGGGCCAAAGAGACCCAGTACTTC.

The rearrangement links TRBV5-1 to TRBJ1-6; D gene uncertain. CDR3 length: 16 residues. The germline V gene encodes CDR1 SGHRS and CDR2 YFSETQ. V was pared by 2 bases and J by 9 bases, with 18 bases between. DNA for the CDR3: TGCGCCAGCAGCTTCTCTGACTCCGGAGGTGCTTCACCCCTCCACTTT. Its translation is CASSFSDSGGASPLHF.

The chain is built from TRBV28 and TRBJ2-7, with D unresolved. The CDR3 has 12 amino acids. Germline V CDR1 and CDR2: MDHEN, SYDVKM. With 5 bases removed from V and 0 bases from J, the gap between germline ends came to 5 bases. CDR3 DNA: TGTGCCAGCAGTATGAGCTCCTACGAGCAGTACTTC. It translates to CASSMSSYEQYF.

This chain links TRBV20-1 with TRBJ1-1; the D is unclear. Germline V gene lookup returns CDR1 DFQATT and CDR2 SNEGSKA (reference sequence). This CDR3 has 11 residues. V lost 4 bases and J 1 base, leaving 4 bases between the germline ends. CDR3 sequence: CSATENTEAFF. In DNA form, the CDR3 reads TGCAGTGCTACAGAGAACACTGAAGCTTTCTTT.

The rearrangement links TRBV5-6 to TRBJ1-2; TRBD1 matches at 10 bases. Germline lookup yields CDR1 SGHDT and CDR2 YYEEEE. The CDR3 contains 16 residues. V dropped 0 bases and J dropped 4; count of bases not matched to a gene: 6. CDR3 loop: CASSLDRQGAIYGYTF. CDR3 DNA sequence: TGTGCCAGCAGCTTGGACAGACAGGGGGCGATCTATGGCTACACCTTC.

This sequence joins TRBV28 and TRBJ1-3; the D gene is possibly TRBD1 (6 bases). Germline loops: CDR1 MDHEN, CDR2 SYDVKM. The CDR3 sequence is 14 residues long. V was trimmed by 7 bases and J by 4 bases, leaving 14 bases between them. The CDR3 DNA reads TGTGCCAGCAAGGAAGCGGGGGCGGGAAACACCATATATTTT. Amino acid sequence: CASKEAGAGNTIYF.

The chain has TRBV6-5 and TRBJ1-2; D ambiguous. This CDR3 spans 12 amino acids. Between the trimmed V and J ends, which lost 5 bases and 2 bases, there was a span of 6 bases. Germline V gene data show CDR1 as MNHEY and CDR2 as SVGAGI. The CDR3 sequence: CASSLLNYGYTF. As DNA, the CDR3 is TGTGCCAGCAGTCTATTGAACTATGGCTACACCTTC.

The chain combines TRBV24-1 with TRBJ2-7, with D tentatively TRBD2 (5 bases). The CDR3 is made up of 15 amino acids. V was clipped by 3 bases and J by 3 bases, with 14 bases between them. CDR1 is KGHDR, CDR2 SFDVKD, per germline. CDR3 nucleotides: TGTGCCACCAGTGATCCCCGGGATCCTGGCTACGAGCAGTACTTC. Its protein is CATSDPRDPGYEQYF.

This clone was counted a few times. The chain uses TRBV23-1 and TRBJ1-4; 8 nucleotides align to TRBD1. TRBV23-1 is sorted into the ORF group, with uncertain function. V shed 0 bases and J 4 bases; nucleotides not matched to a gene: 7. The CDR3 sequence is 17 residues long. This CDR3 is CASSQSMTDRGNEKLFF. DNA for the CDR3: TGCGCCAGCAGTCAATCAATGACCGACAGGGGTAATGAAAAACTGTTTTTT.

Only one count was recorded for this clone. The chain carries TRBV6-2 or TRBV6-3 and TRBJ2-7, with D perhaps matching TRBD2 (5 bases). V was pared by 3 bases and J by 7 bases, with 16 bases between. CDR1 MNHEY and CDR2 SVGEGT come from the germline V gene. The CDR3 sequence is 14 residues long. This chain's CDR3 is CASSYSGLSREQYF. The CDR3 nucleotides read TGTGCCAGCAGTTATTCCGGACTCTCGAGAGAGCAGTACTTC.

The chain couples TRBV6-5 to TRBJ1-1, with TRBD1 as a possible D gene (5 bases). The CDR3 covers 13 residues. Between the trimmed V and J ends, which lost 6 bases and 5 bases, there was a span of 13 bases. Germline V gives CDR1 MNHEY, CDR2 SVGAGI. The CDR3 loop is CASRNSGYTEAFF. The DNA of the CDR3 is TGTGCCAGCAGGAACTCAGGGTATACTGAAGCTTTCTTT.

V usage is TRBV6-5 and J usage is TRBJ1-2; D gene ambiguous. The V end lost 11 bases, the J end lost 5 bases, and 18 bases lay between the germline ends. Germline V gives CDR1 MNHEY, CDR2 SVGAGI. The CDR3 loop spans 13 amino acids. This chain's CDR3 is CAVRALLGYGYTF. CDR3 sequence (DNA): TGTGCCGTCCGGGCCCTGCTAGGGTATGGCTACACCTTC.

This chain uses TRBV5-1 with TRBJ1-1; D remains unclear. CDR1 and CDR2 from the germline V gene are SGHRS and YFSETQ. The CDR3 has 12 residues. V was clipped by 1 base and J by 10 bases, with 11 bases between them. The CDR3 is CASSLIGEVAFF. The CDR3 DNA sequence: TGCGCCAGCAGCTTGATCGGGGAGGTAGCTTTCTTT.

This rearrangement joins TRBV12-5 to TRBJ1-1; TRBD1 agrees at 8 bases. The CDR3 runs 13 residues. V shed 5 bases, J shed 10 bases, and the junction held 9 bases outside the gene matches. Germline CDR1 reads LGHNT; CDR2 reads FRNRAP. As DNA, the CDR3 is TGTGCTAGTGGTACGGGACAGGCCGGCGGAGCTTTCTTT. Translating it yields CASGTGQAGGAFF.

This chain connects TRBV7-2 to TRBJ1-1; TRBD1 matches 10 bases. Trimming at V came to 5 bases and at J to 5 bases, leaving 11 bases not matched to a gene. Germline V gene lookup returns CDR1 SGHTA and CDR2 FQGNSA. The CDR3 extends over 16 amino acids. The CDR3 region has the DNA TGTGCCAGCAGCCCCTCTCCCGACAGGGGGCGGACTGAAGCTTTCTTT. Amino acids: CASSPSPDRGRTEAFF.

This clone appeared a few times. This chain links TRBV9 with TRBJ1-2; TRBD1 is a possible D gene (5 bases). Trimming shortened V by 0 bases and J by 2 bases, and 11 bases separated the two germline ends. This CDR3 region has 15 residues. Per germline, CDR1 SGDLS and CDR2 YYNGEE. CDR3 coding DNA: TGTGCCAGCAGCGTAGAGCCAGGGCCCAACTATGGCTACACCTTC. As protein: CASSVEPGPNYGYTF.

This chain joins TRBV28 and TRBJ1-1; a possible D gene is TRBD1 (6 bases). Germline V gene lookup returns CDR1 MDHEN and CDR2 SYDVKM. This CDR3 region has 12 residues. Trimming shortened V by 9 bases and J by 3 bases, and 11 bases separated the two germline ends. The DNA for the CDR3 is TGTGCCAGTCAGGGGTGGCACACTGAAGCTTTCTTT. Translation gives CASQGWHTEAFF. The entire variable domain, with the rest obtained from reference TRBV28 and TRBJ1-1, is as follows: DVKVTQSSRYLVKRTGEKVFLECVQDMDHENMFWYRQDPGLGLRLIYFSYDVKMKEKGDIPEGYSVSREKKERFSLILESASTNQTSMYLCASQGWHTEAFFGQGTRLTVV.

CDR3 in amino acids: CASSLFRDGGYTF. In nucleotides, the CDR3 is TGTGCCAGCAGCTTATTTAGGGATGGTGGCTACACCTTC. The V call is TRBV7-2, the J call TRBJ1-2; D not resolved. The CDR3 contains 13 residues. The germline CDR1 and CDR2 sequences are SGHTA and FQGNSA. V was shortened by 2 bases and J by 7 bases, with 11 bases between the two germline ends.

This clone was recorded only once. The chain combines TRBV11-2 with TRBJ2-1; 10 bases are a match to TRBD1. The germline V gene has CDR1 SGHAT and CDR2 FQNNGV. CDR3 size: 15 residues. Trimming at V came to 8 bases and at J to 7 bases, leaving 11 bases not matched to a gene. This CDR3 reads CASLRRDRGGNEQFF. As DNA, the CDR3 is TGTGCCAGCCTAAGAAGGGACAGGGGAGGTAATGAGCAGTTCTTC.

CDR3 nucleotides: TGTGCCAGCAGTATACAAACAGGGGCCGGGGAGCTGTTTTTT. This translates into CASSIQTGAGELFF. The chain links TRBV6-5 to TRBJ2-2, with TRBD1 matching over 7 bases. The CDR3 covers 14 residues. J gave up 6 bases and V 5 bases, and 6 bases lay outside the gene matches. From germline, CDR1 is MNHEY and CDR2 SVGAGI.

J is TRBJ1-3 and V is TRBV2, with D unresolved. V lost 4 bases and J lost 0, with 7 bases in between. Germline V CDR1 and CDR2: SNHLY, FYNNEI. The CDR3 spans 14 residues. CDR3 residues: CASSAPSSGNTIYF. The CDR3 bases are TGTGCCAGCAGTGCCCCGTCCTCTGGAAACACCATATATTTT.

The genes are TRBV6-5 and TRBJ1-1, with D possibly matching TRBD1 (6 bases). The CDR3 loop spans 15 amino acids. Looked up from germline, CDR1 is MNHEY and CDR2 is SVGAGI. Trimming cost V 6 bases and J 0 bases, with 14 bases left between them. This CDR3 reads CASRPLSGVNTEAFF. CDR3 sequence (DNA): TGTGCCAGCAGACCGTTATCAGGGGTGAACACTGAAGCTTTCTTT.

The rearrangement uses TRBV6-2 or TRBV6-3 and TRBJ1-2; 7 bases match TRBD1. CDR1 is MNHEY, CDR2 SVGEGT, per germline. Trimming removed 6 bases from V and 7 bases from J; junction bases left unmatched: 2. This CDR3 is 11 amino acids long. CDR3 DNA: TGTGCCAGCAGCGACAGGGTTGGCTACACCTTC. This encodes CASSDRVGYTF.

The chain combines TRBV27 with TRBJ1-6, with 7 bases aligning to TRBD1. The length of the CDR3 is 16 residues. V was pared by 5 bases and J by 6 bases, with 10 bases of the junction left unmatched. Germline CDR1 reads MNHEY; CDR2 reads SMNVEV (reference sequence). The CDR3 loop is CASSMRQGGGNSPLHF. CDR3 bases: TGTGCCAGCAGTATGAGACAGGGAGGAGGTAATTCACCCCTCCACTTT.

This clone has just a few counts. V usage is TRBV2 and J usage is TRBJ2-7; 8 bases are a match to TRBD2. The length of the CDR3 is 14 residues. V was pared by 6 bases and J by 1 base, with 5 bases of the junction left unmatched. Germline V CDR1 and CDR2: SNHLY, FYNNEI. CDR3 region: CASRASGGSYEQYF. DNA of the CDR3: TGTGCCAGCAGAGCAAGCGGGGGTTCCTACGAGCAGTACTTC.

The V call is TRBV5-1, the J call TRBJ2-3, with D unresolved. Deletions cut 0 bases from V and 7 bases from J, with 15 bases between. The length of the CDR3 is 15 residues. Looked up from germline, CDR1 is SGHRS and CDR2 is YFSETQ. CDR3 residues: CASSLGTDRAYTQYF. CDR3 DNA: TGCGCCAGCAGCTTGGGGACGGACCGGGCCTATACGCAGTATTTT.

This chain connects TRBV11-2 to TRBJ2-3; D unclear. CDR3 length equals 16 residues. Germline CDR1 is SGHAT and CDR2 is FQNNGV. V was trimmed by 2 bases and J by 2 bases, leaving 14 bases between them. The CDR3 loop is CASSLMTSPNTDTQYF. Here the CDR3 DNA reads TGTGCCAGCAGCTTAATGACTTCCCCCAACACAGATACGCAGTATTTT. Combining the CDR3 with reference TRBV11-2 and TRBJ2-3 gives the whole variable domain EAGVAQSPRYKIIEKRQSVAFWCNPISGHATLYWYQQILGQGPKLLIQFQNNGVVDDSQLPKDRFSAERLKGVDSTLKIQPAKLEDSAVYLCASSLMTSPNTDTQYFGPGTRLTVL.